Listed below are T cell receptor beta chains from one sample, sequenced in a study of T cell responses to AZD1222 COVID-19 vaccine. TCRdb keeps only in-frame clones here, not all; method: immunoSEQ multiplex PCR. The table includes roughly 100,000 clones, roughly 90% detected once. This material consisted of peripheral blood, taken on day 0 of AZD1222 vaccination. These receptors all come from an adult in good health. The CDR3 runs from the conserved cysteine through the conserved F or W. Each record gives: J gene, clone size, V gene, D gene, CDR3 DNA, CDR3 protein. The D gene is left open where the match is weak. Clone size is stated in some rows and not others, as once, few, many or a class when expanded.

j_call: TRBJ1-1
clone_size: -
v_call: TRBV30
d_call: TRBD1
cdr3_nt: TGTGCCTGGAAGGTGGACAGGGGAGTATATACTGAAGCTTTCTTT
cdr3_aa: CAWKVDRGVYTEAFF

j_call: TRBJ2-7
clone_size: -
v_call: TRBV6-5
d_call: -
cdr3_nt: TGTGCCAGCTTGGGACAAAACTACGAGCAGTACTTC
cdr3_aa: CASLGQNYEQYF

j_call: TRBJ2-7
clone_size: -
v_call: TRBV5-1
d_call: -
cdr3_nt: TGCGCCAGCAGCACCCGGATTGAGGCCTACGAGCAGTACTTC
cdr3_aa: CASSTRIEAYEQYF

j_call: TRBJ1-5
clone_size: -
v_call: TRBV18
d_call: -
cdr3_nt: TGTGCCAGCTCACCCATAGGGACCGATACCCTACTTTATAGCAATCAGCCCCAGCATTTT
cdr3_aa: CASSPIGTDTLLYSNQPQHF

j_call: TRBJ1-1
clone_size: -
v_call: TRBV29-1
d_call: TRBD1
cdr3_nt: TGCAGCGCCCGGACAGGGCTGACTGAAGCTTTCTTT
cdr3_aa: CSARTGLTEAFF

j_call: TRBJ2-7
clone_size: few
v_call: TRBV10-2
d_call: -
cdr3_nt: TGCGCCAGCAACCATGGACTACCGAACTCCTACGAGCAGTACTTC
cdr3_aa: CASNHGLPNSYEQYF

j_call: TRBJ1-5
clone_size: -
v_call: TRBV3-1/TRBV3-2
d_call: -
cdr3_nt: TGTGCCAGCAGCCAAGGGGGGGATGAGCCCCAGCATTTT
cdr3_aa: CASSQGGDEPQHF

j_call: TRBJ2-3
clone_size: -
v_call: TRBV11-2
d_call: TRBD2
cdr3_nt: TGTGCCAGCAGCACGCGACTAGCGGGAAGGACAGATACGCAGTATTTT
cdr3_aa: CASSTRLAGRTDTQYF

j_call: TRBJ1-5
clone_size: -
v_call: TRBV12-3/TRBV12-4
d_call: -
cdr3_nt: TGTGCCAGCAGTTTGTCTGGCAATCAGCCCCAGCATTTT
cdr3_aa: CASSLSGNQPQHF

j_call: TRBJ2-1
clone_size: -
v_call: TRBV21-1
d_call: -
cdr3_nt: TGTGCCAGCATCGAGCGGGAGAGTAGCGGCAATGAGCAGTTCTTC
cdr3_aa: CASIERESSGNEQFF

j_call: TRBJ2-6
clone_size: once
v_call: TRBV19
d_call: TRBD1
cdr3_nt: TGTGCCAGTAGTATAGATCGGGACAGAAATTTTGCTGGGGCCAACGTCCTGACTTTC
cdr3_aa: CASSIDRDRNFAGANVLTF

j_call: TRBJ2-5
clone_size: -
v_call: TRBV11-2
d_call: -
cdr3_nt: TGTGCCAGCAGCCCAACGGGGTGGGAGACCCAGTACTTC
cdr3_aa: CASSPTGWETQYF

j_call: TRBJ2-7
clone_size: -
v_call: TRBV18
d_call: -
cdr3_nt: TGTGCCAGCTCACGAGAGAATACCTACGAGCAGTACTTC
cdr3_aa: CASSRENTYEQYF

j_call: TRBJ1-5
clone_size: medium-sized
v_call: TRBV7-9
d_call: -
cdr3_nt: TGTGCCAGCAGCCCTGGGGCCGGGGGCAGACCAAATCAGCCCCAGCATTTT
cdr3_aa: CASSPGAGGRPNQPQHF

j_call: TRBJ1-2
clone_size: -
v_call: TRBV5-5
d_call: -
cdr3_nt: TGTGCCACCCTAGAAGCTCTAAGGCCAGGCTATGGCTACACCTTC
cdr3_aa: CATLEALRPGYGYTF

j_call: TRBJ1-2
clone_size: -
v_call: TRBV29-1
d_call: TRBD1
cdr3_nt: TGCAGCATTCGGACAGGGCCCTACTATGGCTACACCTTC
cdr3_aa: CSIRTGPYYGYTF

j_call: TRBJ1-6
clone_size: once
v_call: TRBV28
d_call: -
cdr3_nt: TGTGCCATTGCACCCCTCCAACACACTAATTCACCCCTCCACTTT
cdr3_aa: CAIAPLQHTNSPLHF

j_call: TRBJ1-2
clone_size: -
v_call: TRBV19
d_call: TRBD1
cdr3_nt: TGTGCCAGTAGTATATCCCGCCAGGGGGAGAGCCAGCGCACCTTC
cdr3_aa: CASSISRQGESQRTF

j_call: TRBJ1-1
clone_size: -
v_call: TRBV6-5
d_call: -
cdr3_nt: TGTGCCAGCAGTTACTCGAAGGGATTGAACACTGAAGCTTTCTTT
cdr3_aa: CASSYSKGLNTEAFF

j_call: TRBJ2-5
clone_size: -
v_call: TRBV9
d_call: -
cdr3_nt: TGTGCCAGCAGCCAGACGATGGCTATCGAAGAGACCCAGTACTTC
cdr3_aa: CASSQTMAIEETQYF

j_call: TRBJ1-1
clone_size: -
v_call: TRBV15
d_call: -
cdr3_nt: TGTGCCACCAGCAGTGGCCTGAACACTGAAGCTTTCTTT
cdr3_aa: CATSSGLNTEAFF

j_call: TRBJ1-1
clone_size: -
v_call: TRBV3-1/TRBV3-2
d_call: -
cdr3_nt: TGTGCCAGCAGCCAAGGGGTCACTGAAGCTTTCTTT
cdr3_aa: CASSQGVTEAFF

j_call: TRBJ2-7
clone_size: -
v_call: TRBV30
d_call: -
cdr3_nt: TGTGCCTGGAGTGTAGGCAGGGATGTTTTGTACTTC
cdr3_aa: CAWSVGRDVLYF

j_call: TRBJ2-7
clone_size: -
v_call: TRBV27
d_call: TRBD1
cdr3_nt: TGTGCCAGCAGAAGAGACAGGGGGAGCACCTACGAGCAGTACTTC
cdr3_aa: CASRRDRGSTYEQYF

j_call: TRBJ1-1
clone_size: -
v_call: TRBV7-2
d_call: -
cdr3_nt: TGTGCCAGCAGCTACCACGGGACAACGATGGTTGTTGGCACTGAAGCTTTCTTT
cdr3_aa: CASSYHGTTMVVGTEAFF

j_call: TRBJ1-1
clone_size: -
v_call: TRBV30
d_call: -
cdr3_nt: TGTGCCTGGAGTGTACAGGGAGGAGACACTGAAGCTTTCTTT
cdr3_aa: CAWSVQGGDTEAFF

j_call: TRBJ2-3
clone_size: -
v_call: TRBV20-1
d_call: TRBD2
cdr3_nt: TGCAGTGCTCGTGTAGCGGGAGGAGGTGCAGATACGCAGTATTTT
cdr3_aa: CSARVAGGGADTQYF

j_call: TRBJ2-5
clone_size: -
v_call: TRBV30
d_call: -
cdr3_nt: TGTGCCTGGGCGGCGGGGCAAGAGACCCAGTACTTC
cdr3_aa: CAWAAGQETQYF

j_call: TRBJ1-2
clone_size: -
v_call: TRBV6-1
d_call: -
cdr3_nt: TGTGCCAGCAGTGCAGACAGATGGTATGGCTACACCTTC
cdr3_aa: CASSADRWYGYTF

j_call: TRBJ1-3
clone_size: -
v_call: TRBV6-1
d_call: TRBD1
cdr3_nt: TGTGCCAGCAGTGACCGAGGGACAGGGCGGGGAAACACCATATATTTT
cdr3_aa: CASSDRGTGRGNTIYF

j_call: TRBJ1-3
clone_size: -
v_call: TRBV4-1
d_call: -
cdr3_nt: TGCGCCAGCAGTTATGGAGCTCCTGGAAACACCATATATTTT
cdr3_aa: CASSYGAPGNTIYF

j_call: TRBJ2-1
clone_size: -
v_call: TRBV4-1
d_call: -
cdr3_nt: TGCGCCAGCAGCCAGGGTAGTGACTATGAGCAGTTCTTC
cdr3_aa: CASSQGSDYEQFF

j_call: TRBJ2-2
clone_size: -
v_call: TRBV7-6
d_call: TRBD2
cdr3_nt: TGTGCCAGCAGCTTATCCCCTTCGGGACTAGCGGGATCTCCCCGGGCCGGGGAGCTGTTTTTT
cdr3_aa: CASSLSPSGLAGSPRAGELFF

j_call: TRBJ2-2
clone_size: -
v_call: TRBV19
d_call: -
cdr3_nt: TGTGCCAGTAGTAACGGACCGGGCCAGAACACCGGGGAGCTGTTTTTT
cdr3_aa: CASSNGPGQNTGELFF

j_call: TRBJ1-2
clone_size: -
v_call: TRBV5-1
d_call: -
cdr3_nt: TGCGCCAGCAGCTTGGGGACGGCAAACTATGGCTACACCTTC
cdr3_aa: CASSLGTANYGYTF

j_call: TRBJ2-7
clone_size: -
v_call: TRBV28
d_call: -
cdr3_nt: TGTGCCAGCAGTTTCCTCTACGAGCAGTACTTC
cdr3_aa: CASSFLYEQYF

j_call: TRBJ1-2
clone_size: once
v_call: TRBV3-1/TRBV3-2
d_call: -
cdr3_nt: TGTGCCAGCAGCGAGATTACAGGGCTCGCAAATGGCTACACCTTC
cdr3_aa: CASSEITGLANGYTF

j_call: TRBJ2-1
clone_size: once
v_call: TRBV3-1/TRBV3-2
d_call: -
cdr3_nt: TGTGCCAGCAGCCAAATTCCTAGAGATGAGCAGTTCTTC
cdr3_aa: CASSQIPRDEQFF

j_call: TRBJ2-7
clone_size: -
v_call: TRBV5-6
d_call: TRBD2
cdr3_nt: TGTGCCAGCAGCCTTAGCGGGAGGGCCTATACGCAGTACTTC
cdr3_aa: CASSLSGRAYTQYF

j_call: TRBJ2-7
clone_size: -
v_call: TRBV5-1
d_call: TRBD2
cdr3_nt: TGCGCCAGCAGCGTCCTTAATCGGGAGGCTACCTACGAGCAGTACTTC
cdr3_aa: CASSVLNREATYEQYF

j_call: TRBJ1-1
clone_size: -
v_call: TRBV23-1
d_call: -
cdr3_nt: TGCGCCAGCAGGGAGCCCTTGAACACTGAAGCTTTCTTT
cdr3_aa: CASREPLNTEAFF

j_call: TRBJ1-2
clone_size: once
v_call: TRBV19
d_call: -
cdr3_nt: TGTGCCAGTAGTATAATAGGTTCCAATGGCTACACCTTC
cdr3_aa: CASSIIGSNGYTF

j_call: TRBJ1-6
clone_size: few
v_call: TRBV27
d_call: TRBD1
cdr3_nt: TGTGCCAGCAGACCTGAAAACAGGGGGCGTAGAAATTCACCCCTCCACTTT
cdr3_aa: CASRPENRGRRNSPLHF

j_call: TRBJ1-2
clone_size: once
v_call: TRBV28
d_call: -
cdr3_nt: TGTGCCAGCAGTTTATACCCTCCGGGACGAAGGGAGGGCTACACCTTC
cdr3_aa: CASSLYPPGRREGYTF

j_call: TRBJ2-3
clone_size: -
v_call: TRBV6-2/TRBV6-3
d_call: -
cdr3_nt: TGTGCCAGCAGTTACTCGAGTGGGGTGGATACGCAGTATTTT
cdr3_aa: CASSYSSGVDTQYF

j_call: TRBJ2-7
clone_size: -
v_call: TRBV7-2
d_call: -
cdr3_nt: TGTGCCAGCAGCTTATCGACTACAAGAACCTACGAGCAGTACTTC
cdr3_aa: CASSLSTTRTYEQYF

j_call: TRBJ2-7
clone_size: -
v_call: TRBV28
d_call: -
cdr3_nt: TGTGCCAGCAGTATGGGACGGCGGCTGGACGAGCAGTACTTC
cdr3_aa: CASSMGRRLDEQYF

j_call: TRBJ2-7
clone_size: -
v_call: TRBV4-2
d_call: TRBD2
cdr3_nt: TGTGCCAGCAGCCAAGCGGGACTAGCGGTGGGAAACGAGCAGTACTTC
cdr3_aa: CASSQAGLAVGNEQYF

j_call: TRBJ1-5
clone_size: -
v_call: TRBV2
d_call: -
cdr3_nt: TGTGCCAGCAGTGGCAGGGAAAGTCAGCCCCAGCATTTT
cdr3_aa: CASSGRESQPQHF